This T cell receptor (beta chain) was identified in a study of cytomegalovirus exposure and HLA in healthy donors. The PCR used 60 Vbeta and 13 Jbeta primers. Clones were read by immunoSEQ multiplex PCR, and TCRdb kept only the in-frame ones, dropping some. The data hold over 150,000 clones, with approximately 77% observed a single time. The CDR3 is 15 amino acids. V lost 0 bases and J lost 8, with 11 bases in between. Germline lookup yields CDR1 LGHNA and CDR2 YNFKEQ. The clonotype comes from a male donor in good health and CMV-seropositive. Specimen: PBMCs. V gene TRBV4-2 combines with J gene TRBJ1-6, with D uncertain. The CDR3 protein is CASSQDLGDDSPLHF. The DNA of the CDR3 is TGTGCCAGCAGCCAAGACCTCGGGGATGATTCACCCCTCCACTTT.